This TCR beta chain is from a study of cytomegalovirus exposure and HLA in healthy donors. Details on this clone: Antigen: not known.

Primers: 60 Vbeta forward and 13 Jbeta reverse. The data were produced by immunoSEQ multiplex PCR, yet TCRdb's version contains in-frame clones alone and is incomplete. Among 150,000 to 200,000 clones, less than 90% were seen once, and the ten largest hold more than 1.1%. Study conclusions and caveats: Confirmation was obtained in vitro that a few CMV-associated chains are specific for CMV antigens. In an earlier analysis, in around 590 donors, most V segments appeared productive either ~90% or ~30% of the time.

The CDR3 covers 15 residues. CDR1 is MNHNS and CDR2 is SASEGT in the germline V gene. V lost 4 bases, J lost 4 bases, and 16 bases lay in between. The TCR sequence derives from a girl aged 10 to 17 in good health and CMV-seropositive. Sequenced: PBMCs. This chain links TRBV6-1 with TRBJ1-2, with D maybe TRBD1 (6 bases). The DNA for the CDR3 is TGTGCCAGCAGTGCTTGGACAGCGACCATCTATGGCTACACCTTC. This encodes CASSAWTATIYGYTF.